These T cell receptor beta chains were read from a single sample in a study of beta chain features in type 1 diabetes. Measured with immunoSEQ multiplex PCR; TCRdb has only the in-frame clones, and not every one. The sample consists of fewer than 350,000 clones, about 20% of them appearing once. Sequenced input: naive CD4+ T cells from blood. The receptors stem from a young woman in good health. The CDR3 runs from the conserved cysteine through the conserved F or W. The D gene is left open where the match is weak. Part of the rows lack a size; the others show once, few, many or a class for expanded clones.

CDR3aa	CDR3nt	d_gene	v_gene	abundance	j_gene
CASSLEAVPDTQYF	TGTGCCAGCAGCTTAGAAGCGGTTCCAGATACGCAGTATTTT	NA	TRBV7-9	NA	TRBJ2-3
CAWSPGQPPYSGNTIYF	TGTGCCTGGAGCCCAGGCCAGCCCCCGTACTCTGGAAACACCATATATTTT	NA	TRBV30	NA	TRBJ1-3
CASSLRQGGGGNQPQHF	TGTGCCAGCAGCTTGAGACAGGGTGGTGGGGGCAATCAGCCCCAGCATTTT	TRBD1	TRBV7-2	NA	TRBJ1-5
CSVAGRLGGNEKLFF	TGCAGCGTTGCCGGCCGCTTGGGGGGTAATGAAAAACTGTTTTTT	NA	TRBV29-1	NA	TRBJ1-4
CASSYLHGPDGDTQYF	TGTGCCAGCAGTTACCTCCATGGGCCCGATGGAGATACGCAGTATTTT	NA	TRBV6-6	NA	TRBJ2-3
CASSLGLPNEQFF	TGCGCCAGCAGCTTGGGACTACCCAATGAGCAGTTCTTC	NA	TRBV5-1	few	TRBJ2-1
CASSWDRAIEQFF	TGTGCCAGTAGTTGGGACAGGGCTATTGAGCAGTTCTTC	TRBD1	TRBV19	few	TRBJ2-1
CASSLDLYRGGSYEQYF	TGTGCCAGCAGCTTGGACCTCTACAGGGGGGGTAGCTACGAGCAGTACTTC	NA	TRBV11-2	few	TRBJ2-7
CASSIGPPGTEAFF	TGTGCCAGCAGTATTGGACCGCCGGGGACTGAAGCTTTCTTT	NA	TRBV6-5	few	TRBJ1-1
CAWSEQGYGYTF	TGTGCCTGGAGTGAACAGGGCTATGGCTACACCTTC	NA	TRBV30	NA	TRBJ1-2
CASSPNSGANVLTF	TGTGCCAGCAGTCCTAACTCTGGGGCCAACGTCCTGACTTTC	NA	TRBV2	NA	TRBJ2-6
CASSHPGQPAWGYTF	TGCGCCAGCAGCCATCCCGGACAGCCTGCCTGGGGCTACACCTTC	NA	TRBV4-1	NA	TRBJ1-2
CASSPGQGGGYTF	TGTGCCAGCAGCCCGGGACAGGGAGGGGGCTACACCTTC	TRBD1	TRBV11-2	NA	TRBJ1-2
CASSQASHAIETQYF	TGCGCCAGCAGCCAAGCTAGCCATGCTATAGAGACCCAGTACTTC	NA	TRBV4-1	NA	TRBJ2-5
CASSPSGGANVLTF	TGTGCCAGCAGCCCTAGTGGTGGGGCCAACGTCCTGACTTTC	NA	TRBV25-1	NA	TRBJ2-6
CSVENDRVGEETQYF	TGCAGCGTTGAAAACGACAGGGTGGGTGAAGAGACCCAGTACTTC	TRBD1	TRBV29-1	few	TRBJ2-5
CSVEDEWWTSVEQFF	TGCAGCGTTGAAGATGAATGGTGGACTAGCGTTGAGCAGTTCTTC	TRBD2	TRBV29-1	few	TRBJ2-1
CASSLRGETQYF	TGTGCCAGCAGCTTAAGAGGAGAGACCCAGTACTTC	NA	TRBV11-2	NA	TRBJ2-5
CASSTGHLSYNEQFF	TGTGCCAGTAGTACTGGACACCTCTCCTACAATGAGCAGTTCTTC	NA	TRBV19	NA	TRBJ2-1
CATRGTEEIQYF	TGTGCCACCCGGGGGACAGAAGAGATCCAGTACTTC	NA	TRBV28	NA	TRBJ2-5
CACPDRGRLYGANVLTF	TGTGCCTGCCCGGACAGGGGGCGCCTTTATGGGGCCAACGTCCTGACTTTC	TRBD1	TRBV30	NA	TRBJ2-6
CASSLVGSGKANEQFF	TGTGCCAGCAGCTTAGTTGGTAGCGGGAAGGCGAATGAGCAGTTCTTC	TRBD2	TRBV7-2	NA	TRBJ2-1
CASSIEGYGYTF	TGTGCCAGTAGTATCGAGGGCTATGGCTACACCTTC	NA	TRBV19	few	TRBJ1-2
CASSQASGSRGGDTQYF	TGTGCCAGCAGCCAAGCGTCAGGATCACGGGGAGGAGATACGCAGTATTTT	NA	TRBV4-2	NA	TRBJ2-3
CASSSGGSSYNEQFF	TGTGCCAGCTCATCGGGGGGGAGCTCCTACAATGAGCAGTTCTTC	TRBD2	TRBV5-4	NA	TRBJ2-1
CASSYLGRGGGYTF	TGTGCCAGCAGTTATCTGGGCCGCGGAGGGGGCTACACCTTC	NA	TRBV6-5	few	TRBJ1-2
CASSTNRGSYNEQFF	TGCGCCAGCAGTACAAACAGGGGCTCCTACAATGAGCAGTTCTTC	TRBD1	TRBV5-1	NA	TRBJ2-1
CASTPGQAYNEQFF	TGTGCCAGCACTCCGGGACAGGCCTACAATGAGCAGTTCTTC	TRBD1	TRBV6-5	NA	TRBJ2-1
CASSPLQETQYF	TGTGCCAGCTCACCTCTCCAAGAGACCCAGTACTTC	NA	TRBV18	few	TRBJ2-5
CATSRDLEANYGYTF	TGTGCCACCAGCAGAGATTTGGAGGCTAACTATGGCTACACCTTC	NA	TRBV15	NA	TRBJ1-2
CASSQGQLNTEAFF	TGCGCCAGCAGCCAGGGACAGCTGAACACTGAAGCTTTCTTT	TRBD1	TRBV5-1	NA	TRBJ1-1
CAISKGTSGSTDTQYF	TGTGCCATCAGTAAGGGGACTAGCGGGAGCACAGATACGCAGTATTTT	TRBD2	TRBV10-3	few	TRBJ2-3
CASSPSLGQNQPQHF	TGCGCCAGCAGCCCATCCCTCGGACAGAATCAGCCCCAGCATTTT	NA	TRBV5-1	NA	TRBJ1-5
CASSVGSRGTEAFF	TGTGCCAGCAGCGTAGGGAGCAGGGGCACTGAAGCTTTCTTT	NA	TRBV9	NA	TRBJ1-1
CASSQDITGRYF	TGCGCCAGCAGCCAAGATATCACCGGTCGGTATTTT	NA	TRBV4-1	few	TRBJ2-3
CAWSLQGYEQYF	TGTGCCTGGAGTCTCCAGGGCTACGAGCAGTACTTC	NA	TRBV30	few	TRBJ2-7
CAISESLGQGADTQYF	TGTGCCATCAGTGAGTCGTTGGGACAGGGCGCAGATACGCAGTATTTT	TRBD1	TRBV10-3	NA	TRBJ2-3
CACQGAEEKLFF	TGTGCCTGTCAGGGGGCGGAGGAAAAACTGTTTTTT	TRBD1	TRBV30	few	TRBJ1-4
CASIFVIGNTEAFF	TGTGCCAGCATTTTCGTAATCGGGAACACTGAAGCTTTCTTT	NA	TRBV2	few	TRBJ1-1
CASSYRQGFNSPLHF	TGTGCCAGCAGCTATCGACAGGGTTTTAATTCACCCCTCCACTTT	TRBD1	TRBV7-9	NA	TRBJ1-6
CAWSAGLQETQYF	TGTGCCTGGAGCGCGGGACTCCAAGAGACCCAGTACTTC	NA	TRBV30	NA	TRBJ2-5
CSVSGIYGYTF	TGCAGCGTTTCAGGGATCTATGGCTACACCTTC	NA	TRBV29-1	NA	TRBJ1-2
CASSAQGDGGYTF	TGTGCCAGTAGCGCACAGGGCGATGGTGGCTACACCTTC	NA	TRBV19	few	TRBJ1-2
CASSMYYSYNEQFF	TGTGCCAGTAGCATGTATTACTCCTACAATGAGCAGTTCTTC	NA	TRBV2	NA	TRBJ2-1
CASSPTGSSYNEQFF	TGTGCCAGCAGCCCTACAGGGAGCTCCTACAATGAGCAGTTCTTC	NA	TRBV9	NA	TRBJ2-1
CASTDGLSGANVLTF	TGTGCCAGCACTGACGGACTCTCTGGGGCCAACGTCCTGACTTTC	NA	TRBV2	few	TRBJ2-6
CASSTAGPTDTQYF	TGCGCCAGCAGCACTGCAGGGCCCACAGATACGCAGTATTTT	NA	TRBV5-1	NA	TRBJ2-3
CSVVQVTSGDKFLHEQFF	TGCAGCGTTGTTCAGGTGACTAGCGGGGACAAATTCTTACATGAGCAGTTCTTC	TRBD2	TRBV29-1	NA	TRBJ2-1
CASSSTGQETQYF	TGTGCCAGCTCATCGACAGGCCAAGAGACCCAGTACTTC	NA	TRBV18	few	TRBJ2-5
CASSVRLAGPIRQFF	TGTGCCAGCAGCGTGAGACTAGCGGGACCCATTAGGCAGTTCTTC	TRBD2	TRBV11-2	NA	TRBJ2-1
CSAEGGQGQHF	TGCAGTGCTGAGGGTGGACAGGGACAGCATTTT	TRBD1	TRBV20-1	NA	TRBJ1-5
CASSSNSGAGYTF	TGTGCCAGCAGCTCAAACAGCGGGGCTGGCTACACCTTC	NA	TRBV11-1	few	TRBJ1-2
CASSPGGGYPYGYTF	TGTGCCAGCTCACCTGGAGGAGGGTATCCATATGGCTACACCTTC	NA	TRBV18	few	TRBJ1-2